A single sample is the source of the 25 T cell receptor beta chains below, sequenced in a study of memory CD4+ T cells and cytomegalovirus serostatus. The sort gate was single viable CD3+CD4+CD8-CD45RO+ cells for memory CD4+ T cells. Profiled with immunoSEQ multiplex PCR; TCRdb holds only in-frame clones, not every one. Altogether 35,000 to 40,000 clones are present, 65% to 80% being singletons, with the ten largest covering roughly 5.2%. The sequenced sample consisted of memory CD4+ T cells from blood. The source is an adult in good health and CMV-seropositive.

V and J are TRBV6-5 and TRBJ2-1; 8 bases match TRBD2. Germline CDR1 is MNHEY and CDR2 is SVGAGI. Trimming took 2 bases from V and 8 from J; bases not matched to a gene: 11. The CDR3 has 16 residues. The CDR3 here is CASSYVGGGQGYEQFF. In DNA, the CDR3 is TGTGCCAGCAGTTACGTCGGGGGGGGGCAGGGCTATGAGCAGTTCTTC.

This clone has only a few counts. V is TRBV19 and J is TRBJ1-1; 7 bases agree with TRBD1. The CDR3 consists of 14 residues. Germline lookup yields CDR1 LNHDA and CDR2 SQIVND (reference sequence). Trimming at V came to 6 bases and at J to 3 bases, leaving 7 bases not matched to a gene. CDR3 sequence (DNA): TGTGCCAGTAGAACCGGGACAGATGACACTGAAGCTTTCTTT. It specifies CASRTGTDDTEAFF.

J is TRBJ1-2 and V is TRBV5-1; 9 bases match TRBD1. The CDR3 is 16 residues long. Germline values: CDR1 SGHRS, CDR2 YFSETQ. J gave up 8 bases and V 1 base, and 12 bases lay outside the gene matches. The CDR3 loop is CASSLTGQGTIRGYTF. Here the CDR3 DNA reads TGCGCCAGCAGCTTGACCGGACAGGGGACGATACGGGGCTACACCTTC.

This sequence joins TRBV6-5 and TRBJ1-4; D uncertain. The CDR3 has 14 residues. The germline CDR1 and CDR2 sequences are MNHEY and SVGAGI. Trimming removed 4 bases at V and 0 bases at J, with 6 bases between. The chain's CDR3 is CASSSTATNEKLFF. The CDR3 nucleotides are TGTGCCAGCAGTTCGACGGCAACTAATGAAAAACTGTTTTTT.

V is TRBV5-6 and J is TRBJ2-6; D unresolved. Germline V gene data show CDR1 as SGHDT and CDR2 as YYEEEE. The CDR3 is made up of 15 amino acids. The V gene lost 1 base and the J gene lost 4 bases, with 9 bases spanning the gap. The CDR3 sequence is CASSLSGSGANVLTF. CDR3 nucleotides: TGTGCCAGCAGCTTGTCCGGGTCCGGGGCCAACGTCCTGACTTTC.

The chain links TRBV19 to TRBJ1-3; 12 nucleotides agree with TRBD1. Germline lookup yields CDR1 LNHDA and CDR2 SQIVND (reference sequence). Germline trimming cut 5 bases from V and 1 base from J; bases unmatched to any gene: 15. CDR3 length: 20 residues. CDR3 sequence reads: CASSYGGTGGTLLSGNTIYF. The CDR3, as DNA: TGTGCCAGTAGTTACGGCGGGACAGGGGGCACTTTACTGTCTGGAAACACCATATATTTT.

The genes are TRBV19 and TRBJ1-5; 7 nucleotides line up with TRBD1. CDR3 length equals 15 residues. Trimming at V came to 3 bases and at J to 4 bases, leaving 6 bases not matched to a gene. Germline CDR1 LNHDA, CDR2 SQIVND (reference sequence). CDR3: CASSIPQQGNQPQHF. The DNA of the CDR3 is TGTGCCAGTAGTATTCCCCAACAGGGGAATCAGCCCCAGCATTTT. The variable domain in full, with the rest retrieved from reference TRBV19 and TRBJ1-5, is DGGITQSPKYLFRKEGQNVTLSCEQNLNHDAMYWYRQDPGQGLRLIYYSQIVNDFQKGDIAEGYSVSREKKESFPLTVTSAQKNPTAFYLCASSIPQQGNQPQHFGDGTRLSIL.

This chain links TRBV15 with TRBJ2-1; 9 bases line up with TRBD2. The CDR3 is 17 residues long. CDR1 is LNHNV and CDR2 is YYDKDF in the germline V gene (reference sequence). Losses at the gene ends were 0 bases for V and 6 bases for J; bases not matched to a gene: 9. The CDR3 is CATSRDLGTSWGNEQFF. The CDR3 bases are TGTGCCACCAGCAGAGATTTAGGGACTAGCTGGGGCAATGAGCAGTTCTTC.

The chain couples TRBV19 to TRBJ2-7, with D perhaps matching TRBD1 (6 bases). TRBJ2-5 matches the DNA end more closely, so the J call is doubtful. This CDR3 is built from 14 residues. Germline values: CDR1 LNHDA, CDR2 SQIVND (reference sequence). The DNA of the CDR3 is TGTGCCAGTAGTATAGGGCAGGGGCATGAGACCCAGTACTTC. This translates into CASSIGQGHETQYF.

The rearrangement joins TRBV7-3 to TRBJ2-2; D possibly uses TRBD1 or TRBD2 (5 bases each). This CDR3 is built from 13 residues. Trimming took 4 bases from V and 3 from J, leaving 6 bases between them. Germline CDR1 reads SGHTA; CDR2 reads FQGTGA. The CDR3 DNA reads as TGTGCCAGCAGCTCGGGACACACCGGGGAGCTGTTTTTT. Protein sequence: CASSSGHTGELFF.

This chain links TRBV5-6 with TRBJ1-2; tentatively, D is TRBD1 (5 bases). The ends were cut back, 0 bases at V and 4 bases at J, with 13 bases in the middle. The CDR3 contains 15 residues. The V gene's germline CDR1 is SGHDT and CDR2 YYEEEE. The CDR3 DNA reads TGTGCCAGCAGCTTGGAGGGGAACGTTATCTATGGCTACACCTTC. This codes for CASSLEGNVIYGYTF. Using reference TRBV5-6 and TRBJ1-2 for the parts outside the CDR3, the full variable domain is DAGVTQSPTHLIKTRGQQVTLRCSPKSGHDTVSWYQQALGQGPQFIFQYYEEEERQRGNFPDRFSGHQFPNYSSELNVNALLLGDSALYLCASSLEGNVIYGYTFGSGTRLTVV.

The V call is TRBV7-9, the J call TRBJ2-3, with D unclear. V was clipped by 4 bases and J by 4 bases, with 18 bases between them. Germline values: CDR1 SEHNR, CDR2 FQNEAQ (reference sequence). The CDR3 has 16 residues. CDR3 in DNA: TGTGCCAGCAGCTCGGGCGGACCTATCGGAGCAGATACGCAGTATTTT. Translating gives CASSSGGPIGADTQYF.

The chain links TRBV7-9 to TRBJ2-1; D is undetermined. V lost 3 bases, J lost 5 bases, and 8 bases lay in between. The germline CDR1 and CDR2 sequences are SEHNR and FQNEAQ (reference sequence). The CDR3 is made up of 13 amino acids. As DNA, the CDR3 is TGTGCCAGCAGCTTCCTGTGGAACAATGAGCAGTTCTTC. Its protein is CASSFLWNNEQFF.

The J gene is TRBJ2-7, the V gene TRBV4-3; 7 nucleotides align to TRBD1. This CDR3 contains 15 residues. V gave up 0 bases and J gave up 3 bases; unmatched junction bases: 5. CDR1 and CDR2 (germline): LGHNA, YSLEER. The CDR3 sequence is CASSQEPRTGYEQYF. The DNA of the CDR3 is TGCGCCAGCAGCCAAGAACCCCGGACAGGCTACGAGCAGTACTTC.

The chain joins TRBV7-2 to TRBJ1-1; the match to TRBD1 covers 8 bases. The V gene end was trimmed by 2 bases and the J gene end by 6 bases; junction bases not matched to a gene: 2. The CDR3 has 13 residues. The germline V gene encodes CDR1 SGHTA and CDR2 FQGNSA. CDR3 DNA sequence: TGTGCCAGCAGCTTACAGGGGGCGGCTGAAGCTTTCTTT. Translation gives CASSLQGAAEAFF.

The V gene is TRBV6-1, the J gene TRBJ1-6, with a weak D call TRBD1 (5 bases). V gave up 4 bases and J gave up 8 bases, with 12 bases separating them. Germline V gene data show CDR1 as MNHNS and CDR2 as SASEGT. The CDR3 covers 14 residues. The CDR3: CASSVGGVDSPLHF. CDR3 DNA sequence: TGTGCCAGCAGTGTTGGGGGTGTTGATTCACCCCTCCACTTT.

This clone is medium-sized within its sample. DNA for the CDR3: TGTGCCAGCAGCGCTGGGAGGACTACCGGCGGGGATACGCAGTATTTT. It specifies CASSAGRTTGGDTQYF. The rearrangement joins TRBV7-7 to TRBJ2-3; possible D gene TRBD2, 6 bases. Germline V gene sequence: CDR1 SSHAT, CDR2 FNYEAQ (reference sequence). V lost 5 bases and J 6 bases, leaving 21 bases between the germline ends. The CDR3 contains 16 residues.

V gene TRBV18 combines with J gene TRBJ2-1, with 10 bases lining up with TRBD2. The CDR3 consists of 15 residues. Trimming at V came to 2 bases and at J to 9 bases, leaving 7 bases not matched to a gene. Looked up from germline, CDR1 is KGHSH and CDR2 is LQKENI. CDR3: CASSPFSGRSGEQFF. As DNA, the CDR3 is TGTGCCAGCTCACCATTTAGCGGGAGGTCGGGTGAGCAGTTCTTC. The entire variable domain, with the rest obtained from reference TRBV18 and TRBJ2-1, is as follows: NAGVMQNPRHLVRRRGQEARLRCSPMKGHSHVYWYRQLPEEGLKFMVYLQKENIIDESGMPKERFSAEFPKEGPSILRIQQVVRGDSAAYFCASSPFSGRSGEQFFGPGTRLTVL.

V is TRBV6-1 and J is TRBJ1-1; weak D call: TRBD1 (5 bases). This CDR3 contains 13 residues. Trimming removed 6 bases from V and 1 base from J, with 9 bases in between. Germline CDR1 and CDR2: MNHNS and SASEGT. The CDR3: CASSLTANTEAFF. The CDR3 DNA follows: TGTGCCAGCAGCCTGACAGCGAACACTGAAGCTTTCTTT.

V usage is TRBV7-9 and J usage is TRBJ1-2; possibly TRBD1 for D (5 bases). Per the germline V gene, CDR1 is SEHNR and CDR2 is FQNEAQ (reference sequence). Trimming left V 5 bases short and J 4 bases short, with 14 bases between. The length of the CDR3 is 14 residues. DNA of the CDR3: TGTGCCAGCAGCCCCGTAACGGGGGGCTATGGCTACACCTTC. Protein sequence: CASSPVTGGYGYTF. The full variable domain, in which reference TRBV7-9 and TRBJ1-2 provide the parts outside the CDR3, is DTGVSQNPRHKITKRGQNVTFRCDPISEHNRLYWYRQTLGQGPEFLTYFQNEAQLEKSRLLSDRFSAERPKGSFSTLEIQRTEQGDSAMYLCASSPVTGGYGYTFGSGTRLTVV.

The chain has TRBV7-9 and TRBJ1-4; D gene ambiguous. Germline V gene sequence: CDR1 SEHNR, CDR2 FQNEAQ (reference sequence). CDR3 size: 13 residues. V lost 5 bases and J 7 bases, leaving 11 bases between the germline ends. The CDR3 nucleotides are TGTGCCAGCAGCCCTACAGTAGGTGAAAAACTGTTTTTT. Amino acid sequence: CASSPTVGEKLFF.

V and J are TRBV4-1 and TRBJ1-2; D unresolved. Per the germline V gene, CDR1 is MGHRA and CDR2 is YSYEKL. Trimming removed 1 base at V and 3 bases at J, with 12 bases between. This CDR3 region has 15 residues. The CDR3 loop is CASSQVSRADYGYTF. The CDR3 DNA sequence: TGCGCCAGCAGCCAAGTCTCGAGAGCAGACTATGGCTACACCTTC.

The rearrangement links TRBV28 to TRBJ2-1; 7 bases are a match to TRBD1. Germline CDR1 and CDR2: MDHEN and SYDVKM. This CDR3 region has 14 residues. Germline trimming cut 7 bases from V and 3 bases from J; bases unmatched to any gene: 6. DNA of the CDR3: TGTGCCAGCAACCCTACAGGGGACTACAATGAGCAGTTCTTC. Translating gives CASNPTGDYNEQFF.

The chain carries TRBV7-8 and TRBJ2-1; D remains unclear. This CDR3 has 15 residues. Trimming stripped 3 bases from V and 0 bases from J, with 9 bases between. Germline V gene lookup returns CDR1 SGHVS and CDR2 FQNEAQ. This chain's CDR3 is CASSFSSSSYNEQFF. The CDR3 DNA reads TGTGCCAGCAGCTTCAGCTCAAGCTCCTACAATGAGCAGTTCTTC.

V usage is TRBV11-1 and J usage is TRBJ2-3; 9 bases are shared with TRBD1. With 4 bases clipped from V and 3 bases from J, the junction kept 5 bases outside the gene matches. CDR3 length: 15 residues. Germline V lookup: CDR1 SGHAT, CDR2 FQDESV (reference sequence). The CDR3 loop reads CASSYGQGRTDTQYF. In DNA form, the CDR3 reads TGTGCCAGCAGCTACGGACAGGGGAGGACAGATACGCAGTATTTT.